These 27 T cell receptor beta chains share one sample of origin, sequenced in a study of T cells in Graves' hyperthyroidism and ophthalmopathy. Amplification targeted TCR beta CDR3 regions from RNA transcripts. In the first-round RT-PCR of the TCR CDR3, the HTBI primer set was used. TCRdb ran MiXCR on the multiplex PCR reads and lists one entry per CDR3 protein. The sample consists of about 700,000 distinct CDR3 sequences, about 14% of them appearing once. Sequencing was done on a sample of blood. The receptor set was obtained from a woman aged 18 to 35 with Graves' hyperthyroidism.

This clonotype has ten or more counts. This chain connects TRBV7-2 to TRBJ2-3, with 11 bases matching TRBD2. The CDR3 is 18 residues long. Germline assignment: CDR1 SGHTA and CDR2 FQGNSA. The junction had 9 bases not matched to a gene; V was cut back by 4 bases and J by 0 bases. CDR3 in amino acids: CASSSRLAGTTSTDTQYF. CDR3 bases: TGTGCCAGCAGCTCGCGACTAGCGGGAACCACTAGCACAGATACGCAGTATTTT.

This clonotype was observed many times. This rearrangement joins TRBV18 to TRBJ2-3; D possibly uses TRBD1 or TRBD2 (5 bases each). Looked up from germline, CDR1 is KGHSH and CDR2 is LQKENI. This CDR3 spans 15 amino acids. Trimming stripped 0 bases from V and 6 bases from J, with 13 bases between. CDR3 nucleotide sequence: TGTGCCAGCTCACCACCTTGGCCAGGGACGGATACGCAGTATTTT. Encoded protein: CASSPPWPGTDTQYF.

In its sample, this clonotype was seen many times. The chain couples TRBV7-9 to TRBJ2-1; D is uncertain. V was trimmed by 4 bases and J by 9 bases, leaving 7 bases between them. This CDR3 contains 11 residues. Germline CDR1 reads SEHNR; CDR2 reads FQNEAQ (reference sequence). CDR3 loop: CASSSWFEQFF. The CDR3 DNA is TGTGCCAGCAGCTCCTGGTTTGAGCAGTTCTTC.

This clonotype was seen many times. The genes are TRBV12-3 or TRBV12-4 and TRBJ2-7, with D possibly being TRBD1 (6 bases). The V end was cut by 7 bases, the J end by 4 bases, with 29 bases between. This CDR3 contains 18 residues. Written as DNA, the CDR3 is TGTGCCAGCAACTGTCTTACCGGGACAACGGTCTATAGGTACGAGCAGTACTTC. As protein: CASNCLTGTTVYRYEQYF.

This clonotype showed up many times. This rearrangement joins TRBV20-1 to TRBJ1-2; no reliable D call. Germline CDR1 is DFQATT and CDR2 is SNEGSKA (reference sequence). This CDR3 has 13 residues. V shed 0 bases and J shed 8 bases, with 13 bases lying between them. Written as DNA, the CDR3 is TGCAGTGCTAGAGATCCGGGAATCAGGGGCTACACCTTC. Translated: CSARDPGIRGYTF.

Note on this clonotype: This may come from a read error, since a much larger clone is one base off. This chain joins TRBV7-9 and TRBJ1-1; TRBD1 might be the D (5 bases). From germline, CDR1 is SEHNR and CDR2 FQNEAQ (reference sequence). The CDR3 runs 17 residues. DNA of the CDR3: TGTGCCAGCAGCTTACCGAGGATCGGGACCGCGAACACTGATGCTTTCTTT. Amino acid sequence: CASSLPRIGTANTDAFF. Together with reference TRBV7-9 and TRBJ1-1, the CDR3 gives the full variable domain: DTGVSQNPRHKITKRGQNVTFRCDPISEHNRLYWYRQTLGQGPEFLTYFQNEAQLEKSRLLSDRFSAERPKGSFSTLEIQRTEQGDSAMYLCASSLPRIGTANTDAFFGQGTRLTVV.

This clonotype appeared many times. V and J are TRBV12-3 or TRBV12-4 and TRBJ2-1, with D unresolved. V lost 4 bases and J lost 6, with 13 bases in between. The CDR3 spans 14 residues. Here the CDR3 reads CASSYLVTRNEQFF. The CDR3 DNA reads TGTGCCAGCAGTTATCTCGTAACTCGCAATGAGCAGTTCTTC.

This clonotype was picked up a small number of times. This CDR3 reads CASSSAGWAGELFF. The CDR3 nucleotides are TGTGCCAGCAGCTCAGCAGGGTGGGCCGGGGAGCTGTTTTTT. The chain has TRBV11-3 and TRBJ2-2, with D perhaps matching TRBD1 (5 bases). The CDR3 is made up of 14 amino acids. Germline values: CDR1 SGHNT, CDR2 YENEEA. V was cut by 4 bases and J by 6 bases, with 12 bases left in between.

This clonotype was counted at least ten times. This rearrangement joins TRBV15 to TRBJ1-1; unclear D gene. From germline, CDR1 is LNHNV and CDR2 YYDKDF (reference sequence). The germline V and J ends were trimmed by 0 bases and 1 base, with 6 bases remaining between them. The CDR3 extends over 14 amino acids. The CDR3 is CATSRDLRNTEAFF. The CDR3 coding sequence is TGTGCCACCAGCAGAGATCTTAGGAACACTGAAGCTTTCTTT.

This clonotype was counted many times. The chain joins TRBV7-9 to TRBJ2-7; D possibly uses TRBD1 or TRBD2 (5 bases each). Trimming left V 4 bases short and J 3 bases short, with 10 bases between. The CDR3 sequence is 13 residues long. Per the germline V gene, CDR1 is SEHNR and CDR2 is FQNEAQ (reference sequence). CDR3 DNA sequence: TGTGCCAGCAGCTCGGGACCCAACTACGAGCAGTACTTC. This gives the protein CASSSGPNYEQYF.

A few counts support this clonotype. V and J are TRBV6-1 and TRBJ2-5; perhaps TRBD2 as D (5 bases). The germline gives CDR1 MNHNS, CDR2 SASEGT. V was clipped by 6 bases and J by 5 bases, with 22 bases between them. CDR3 length: 16 residues. This CDR3 is CASSHPETNYRETQYF. The CDR3 DNA sequence: TGTGCCAGCAGCCACCCTGAGACTAATTACCGGGAGACCCAGTACTTC.

This clonotype was counted at least ten times. This chain uses TRBV7-3 with TRBJ2-1; the D is unclear. Germline assignment: CDR1 SGHTA and CDR2 FQGTGA. The CDR3 is made up of 14 amino acids. V was clipped by 0 bases and J by 5 bases, with 8 bases between them. The CDR3: CASSLTSANNEQFF. CDR3 in DNA: TGTGCCAGCAGCTTAACGTCCGCCAACAATGAGCAGTTCTTC.

This clonotype has just a few counts. V usage is TRBV13 and J usage is TRBJ2-3, with D perhaps matching TRBD1 or TRBD2 (5 bases each). The germline CDR1 and CDR2 sequences are PRHDT and FYEKMQ (reference sequence). The ends were cut back, 1 base at V and 8 bases at J, with 16 bases in the middle. The CDR3 runs to 15 residues. This CDR3 reads CASSLAPPTGATQYF. The DNA of the CDR3 is TGTGCCAGCAGCTTAGCCCCACCCACCGGGGCTACGCAGTATTTT.

This clonotype was detected only a few times. The rearrangement uses TRBV29-1 and TRBJ1-4, with no clear D. The germline gives CDR1 SQVTM, CDR2 ANQGSEA. V was trimmed by 4 bases and J by 3 bases, leaving 15 bases between them. This CDR3 has 15 residues. The CDR3 region is CSVVGLDIANEKLFF. The CDR3 DNA is TGCAGCGTTGTCGGTTTGGATATTGCTAATGAAAAACTGTTTTTT.

In its sample, this clonotype was seen many times. The genes are TRBV20-1 and TRBJ2-7; weak D call: TRBD2 (6 bases). V lost 0 bases and J 0 bases, leaving 12 bases between the germline ends. This CDR3 contains 15 residues. CDR1 and CDR2 from the germline V gene are DFQATT and SNEGSKA (reference sequence). The CDR3 spells CSARDLGTASYEQYF. The DNA for the CDR3 is TGCAGTGCTAGAGATTTGGGGACTGCCTCCTACGAGCAGTACTTC.

The chain has TRBV2 and TRBJ1-5; TRBD1 matches 9 bases. The CDR3 sequence is 15 residues long. Trimming cost V 7 bases and J 4 bases; bases outside gene matches: 8. From germline, CDR1 is SNHLY and CDR2 FYNNEI. Here the CDR3 reads CASNKEGQGNQPQHF. The CDR3 DNA follows: TGTGCCAGCAATAAAGAGGGACAGGGTAATCAGCCCCAGCATTTT. The full variable domain, rest sourced from reference TRBV2 and TRBJ1-5, is EPEVTQTPSHQVTQMGQEVILRCVPISNHLYFYWYRQILGQKVEFLVSFYNNEISEKSEIFDDQFSVERPDGSNFTLKIRSTKLEDSAMYFCASNKEGQGNQPQHFGDGTRLSIL.

In its sample, this clonotype was seen many times. This chain links TRBV6-2 or TRBV6-3 with TRBJ2-1; 10 positions agree with TRBD2. V shed 6 bases, J shed 4 bases, and the junction held 3 bases outside the gene matches. This CDR3 has 14 residues. Germline lookup yields CDR1 MNHEY and CDR2 SVGEGT. The DNA of the CDR3 is TGTGCCAGCAGCTATAGCGGGGGGTACAATGAGCAGTTCTTC. It yields the protein CASSYSGGYNEQFF.

This clonotype was seen many times. The CDR3 DNA is TGCAGCGCCGGACAGAGCTCCTACAATGAGCAGTTCTTC. This encodes CSAGQSSYNEQFF. The chain uses TRBV29-1 and TRBJ2-1; D is possibly TRBD1 (6 bases). V was shortened by 7 bases and J by 0 bases, with 10 bases between the two germline ends. Germline V gives CDR1 SQVTM, CDR2 ANQGSEA. The CDR3 covers 13 residues.

This clonotype was counted only a few times. This CDR3 reads CASREESGYEQYF. The CDR3 nucleotides are TGTGCCAGCAGGGAAGAGTCGGGGTACGAGCAGTACTTC. The rearrangement links TRBV27 to TRBJ2-7; tentatively, D is TRBD2 (5 bases). Germline CDR1 is MNHEY and CDR2 is SMNVEV (reference sequence). V was shortened by 6 bases and J by 4 bases, with 13 bases between the two germline ends. The CDR3 is 13 amino acids.

This clonotype occurred many times. The rearrangement links TRBV7-2 to TRBJ2-7; 8 bases map to TRBD2. Germline V lookup: CDR1 SGHTA, CDR2 FQGNSA. CDR3 size: 15 residues. Germline trimming cut 6 bases from V and 0 bases from J; bases unmatched to any gene: 7. The CDR3 DNA reads TGTGCCAGCAGACGGACCGGGACTAGCTCCTACGAGCAGTACTTC. It specifies CASRRTGTSSYEQYF.

This clonotype was counted between two and nine times. The chain carries TRBV7-9 and TRBJ2-7; 13 positions agree with TRBD2. Losses at the gene ends were 1 base for V and 3 bases for J; bases not matched to a gene: 9. Germline lookup yields CDR1 SEHNR and CDR2 FQNEAQ (reference sequence). CDR3 length: 18 amino acids. The CDR3 DNA sequence: TGTGCCAGCAGCTTAGACCCCGGGACTAGCGGGGCCTACTACGAGCAGTACTTC. This sequence encodes CASSLDPGTSGAYYEQYF.

This clonotype was picked up many times. V usage is TRBV30 and J usage is TRBJ2-6, with TRBD1 matching over 9 bases. CDR3 length equals 16 residues. Germline lookup yields CDR1 GTSNPN and CDR2 SVGIG (reference sequence). The trim removed 4 bases at V and 2 bases at J, leaving 6 bases unmatched. CDR3: CAWNRDRVAGANVLTF. The CDR3 coding sequence is TGTGCCTGGAATCGGGACAGGGTAGCTGGGGCCAACGTCCTGACTTTC. The whole variable domain, remainder taken from reference TRBV30 and TRBJ2-6, is SQTIHQWPATLVQPVGSPLSLECTVEGTSNPNLYWYRQAAGRGLQLLFYSVGIGQISSEVPQNLSASRPQDRQFILSSKKLLLSDSGFYLCAWNRDRVAGANVLTFGAGSRLTVL.

The table lists this clonotype with a few counts. The chain joins TRBV20-1 to TRBJ2-5, with D perhaps being TRBD1 or TRBD2 (7 bases each). The V gene lost 5 bases and the J gene lost 4 bases, with 20 bases spanning the gap. The CDR3 contains 15 residues. Germline CDR1 reads DFQATT; CDR2 reads SNEGSKA (reference sequence). DNA for the CDR3: TGCAGTGCTGACCGACAGGGAGGGCGCGGAGAGACCCAGTACTTC. Its translation: CSADRQGGRGETQYF.

This clonotype occurred a few times. The chain employs TRBV5-6 and TRBJ1-4; D call uncertain. In germline, CDR1 is SGHDT, CDR2 YYEEEE. V was shortened by 2 bases and J by 4 bases, with 21 bases between the two germline ends. The CDR3 has 18 amino acids. The CDR3 bases are TGTGCCAGCAGCTTAAAAGGTCTTTATAGAAGCGGTAATGAAAAACTGTTTTTT. Encoded protein: CASSLKGLYRSGNEKLFF.

The J gene is TRBJ2-1, the V gene TRBV28, with D possibly TRBD2 on 6 matching bases. Trimming shortened V by 5 bases and J by 8 bases, and 19 bases separated the two germline ends. The CDR3 covers 15 residues. The germline CDR1 and CDR2 sequences are MDHEN and SYDVKM. CDR3 in DNA: TGTGCCAGCAGTCCGACAGAGGGTGGCGGGGATGAGCAGTTCTTC. Amino acids: CASSPTEGGGDEQFF.

There are many counts of this clonotype. The chain uses TRBV20-1 and TRBJ2-7; 10 bases are shared with TRBD2. Per germline, CDR1 DFQATT and CDR2 SNEGSKA (reference sequence). The J segment lost 5 bases and the V segment lost 3 bases, leaving 7 bases of the junction unmatched. CDR3 length equals 14 residues. The DNA for the CDR3 is TGCAGTGCTAGGTGGAGCGGGAGGGTAAACGAGCAGTACTTC. Its protein is CSARWSGRVNEQYF.

There are many counts of this clonotype. The V call is TRBV27, the J call TRBJ2-7; the match to TRBD1 covers 7 bases. Germline CDR1 and CDR2: MNHEY and SMNVEV (reference sequence). The CDR3 sequence is 14 residues long. V shed 4 bases, J shed 3 bases, and the junction held 6 bases outside the gene matches. The CDR3 region is CASSWGQRHYEQYF. DNA for the CDR3: TGTGCCAGCAGTTGGGGACAGCGGCACTACGAGCAGTACTTC.